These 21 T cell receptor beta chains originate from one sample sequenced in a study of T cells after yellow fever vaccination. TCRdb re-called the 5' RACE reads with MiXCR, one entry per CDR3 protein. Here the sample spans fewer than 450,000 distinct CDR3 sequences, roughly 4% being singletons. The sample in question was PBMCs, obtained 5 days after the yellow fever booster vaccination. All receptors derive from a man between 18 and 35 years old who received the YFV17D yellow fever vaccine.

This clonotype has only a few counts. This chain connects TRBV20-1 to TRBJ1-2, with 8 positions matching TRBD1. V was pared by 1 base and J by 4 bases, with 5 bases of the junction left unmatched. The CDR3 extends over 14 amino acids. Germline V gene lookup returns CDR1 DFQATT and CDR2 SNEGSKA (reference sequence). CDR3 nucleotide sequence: TGCAGTGCTAGAGGGACAGGGAGGATCTATGGCTACACCTTC. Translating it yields CSARGTGRIYGYTF.

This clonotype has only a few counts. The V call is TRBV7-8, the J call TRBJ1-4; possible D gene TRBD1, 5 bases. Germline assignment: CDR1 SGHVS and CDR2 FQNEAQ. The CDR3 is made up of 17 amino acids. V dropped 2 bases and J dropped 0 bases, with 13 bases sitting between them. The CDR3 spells CASSLSQGLATNEKLFF. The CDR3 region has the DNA TGTGCCAGCAGCTTATCCCAGGGATTAGCAACTAATGAAAAACTGTTTTTT.

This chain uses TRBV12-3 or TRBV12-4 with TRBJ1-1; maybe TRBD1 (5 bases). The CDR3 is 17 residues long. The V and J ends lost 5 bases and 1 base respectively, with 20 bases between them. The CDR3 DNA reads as TGTGCCAGCAGTCACCGTAGAGAGAACAGGAGGAACACTGAAGCTTTCTTT. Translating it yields CASSHRRENRRNTEAFF.

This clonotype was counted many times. In DNA form, the CDR3 reads TGCGCCAGCAGTCTCAACGGAAACAGGGGCGATGCAACTAATGAAAAACTGTTTTTT. Translating it yields CASSLNGNRGDATNEKLFF. The V call is TRBV5-1, the J call TRBJ1-4, with 7 bases lining up with TRBD1. V trimming: 5 bases; J trimming: 0 bases; junction bases outside the gene matches: 16. Per germline, CDR1 SGHRS and CDR2 YFSETQ. The CDR3 is made up of 19 amino acids.

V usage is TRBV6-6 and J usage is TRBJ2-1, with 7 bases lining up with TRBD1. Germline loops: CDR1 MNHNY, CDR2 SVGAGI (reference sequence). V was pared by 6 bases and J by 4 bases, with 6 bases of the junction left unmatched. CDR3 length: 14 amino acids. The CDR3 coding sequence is TGTGCCAGCAGCCCGGACAGGCCTTACAATGAGCAGTTCTTC. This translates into CASSPDRPYNEQFF.

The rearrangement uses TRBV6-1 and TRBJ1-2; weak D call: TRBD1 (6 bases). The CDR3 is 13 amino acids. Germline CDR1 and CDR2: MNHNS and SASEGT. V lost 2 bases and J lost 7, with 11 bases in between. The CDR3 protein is CASSETQGFGYTF. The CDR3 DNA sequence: TGTGCCAGCAGTGAAACACAGGGTTTTGGCTACACCTTC.

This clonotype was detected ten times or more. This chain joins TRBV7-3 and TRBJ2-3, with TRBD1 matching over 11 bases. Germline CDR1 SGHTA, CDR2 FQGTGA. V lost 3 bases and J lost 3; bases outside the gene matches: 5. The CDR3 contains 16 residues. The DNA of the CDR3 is TGTGCCAGCAGCTTGGGGACAGGGGGAAGTACAGATACGCAGTATTTT. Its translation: CASSLGTGGSTDTQYF.

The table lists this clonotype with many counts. CDR3 amino acids: CASSLVRLDTWGAEAFF. In nucleotides, the CDR3 is TGTGCCAGCAGTTTGGTTCGACTCGATACTTGGGGGGCTGAAGCTTTCTTT. The rearrangement uses TRBV27 and TRBJ1-1, with D perhaps TRBD1 (5 bases). The CDR3 totals 17 residues. Germline CDR1 and CDR2: MNHEY and SMNVEV (reference sequence). The V end was cut by 3 bases, the J end by 6 bases, with 23 bases between.

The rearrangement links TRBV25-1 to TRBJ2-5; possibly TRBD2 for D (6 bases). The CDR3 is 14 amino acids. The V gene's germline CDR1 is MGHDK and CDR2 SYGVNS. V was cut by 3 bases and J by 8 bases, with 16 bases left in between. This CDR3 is CASSDLTRGSTQYF. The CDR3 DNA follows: TGTGCCAGCAGTGATCTCACCCGGGGGTCTACCCAGTACTTC.

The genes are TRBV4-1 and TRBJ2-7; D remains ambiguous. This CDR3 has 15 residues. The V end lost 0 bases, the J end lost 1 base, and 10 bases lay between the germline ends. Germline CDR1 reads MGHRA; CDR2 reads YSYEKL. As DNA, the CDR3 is TGCGCCAGCAGCCAAGATCATGCCGAATCCTACGAGCAGTACTTC. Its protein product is CASSQDHAESYEQYF.

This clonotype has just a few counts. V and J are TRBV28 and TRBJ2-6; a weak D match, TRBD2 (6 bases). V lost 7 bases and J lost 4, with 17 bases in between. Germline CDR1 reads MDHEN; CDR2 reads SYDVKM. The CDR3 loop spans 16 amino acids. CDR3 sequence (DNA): TGTGCCAGCACCCCCGTGGAGGGAACCGGGGCCAACGTCCTGACTTTC. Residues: CASTPVEGTGANVLTF.

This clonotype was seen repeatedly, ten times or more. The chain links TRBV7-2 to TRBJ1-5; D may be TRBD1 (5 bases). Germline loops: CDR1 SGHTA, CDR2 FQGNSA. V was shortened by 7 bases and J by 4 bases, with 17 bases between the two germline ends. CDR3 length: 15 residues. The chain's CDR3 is CASTPSGPGNQPQHF. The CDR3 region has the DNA TGTGCCAGCACCCCCTCGGGGCCCGGGAATCAGCCCCAGCATTTT.

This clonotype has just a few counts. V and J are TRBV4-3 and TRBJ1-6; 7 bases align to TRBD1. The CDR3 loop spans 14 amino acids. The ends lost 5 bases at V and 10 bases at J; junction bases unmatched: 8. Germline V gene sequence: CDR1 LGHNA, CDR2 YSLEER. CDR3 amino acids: CASSYTGADSPLHF. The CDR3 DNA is TGCGCCAGCAGCTACACAGGGGCTGACTCACCCCTCCACTTT.

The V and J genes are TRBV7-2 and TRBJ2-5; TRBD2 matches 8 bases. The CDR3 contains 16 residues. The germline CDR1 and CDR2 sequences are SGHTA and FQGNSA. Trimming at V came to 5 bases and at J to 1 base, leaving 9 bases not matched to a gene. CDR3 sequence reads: CASSRLGRGAQETQYF. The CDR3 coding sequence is TGTGCCAGCAGCCGCTTGGGGCGGGGGGCCCAAGAGACCCAGTACTTC.

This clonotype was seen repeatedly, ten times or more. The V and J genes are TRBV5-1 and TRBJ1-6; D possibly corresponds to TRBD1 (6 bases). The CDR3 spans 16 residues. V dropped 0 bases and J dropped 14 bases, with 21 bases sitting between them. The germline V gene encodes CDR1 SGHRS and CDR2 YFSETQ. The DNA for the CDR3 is TGCGCCAGCAGCTTGGCCTCGGGGGGCTCCCTCTCGACCCTCCACTTT. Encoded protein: CASSLASGGSLSTLHF.

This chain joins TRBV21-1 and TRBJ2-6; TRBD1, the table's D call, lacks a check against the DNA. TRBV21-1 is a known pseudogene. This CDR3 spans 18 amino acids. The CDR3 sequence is CASLGLDRVLFRANVLTF. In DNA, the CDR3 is TGTGCCAGCCTTGGGCTTGACAGAGTTCTTTTTCGGGCCAACGTCCTGACTTTC.

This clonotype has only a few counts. The CDR3 region is CSASALRGQPQHF. DNA of the CDR3: TGCAGTGCTAGTGCCCTTAGGGGGCAGCCCCAGCATTTT. J is TRBJ1-5 and V is TRBV20-1, with D possibly being TRBD1 (6 bases). Germline V CDR1 and CDR2: DFQATT, SNEGSKA (reference sequence). The CDR3 runs 13 residues. The V end lost 3 bases, the J end lost 7 bases, and 13 bases lay between the germline ends.

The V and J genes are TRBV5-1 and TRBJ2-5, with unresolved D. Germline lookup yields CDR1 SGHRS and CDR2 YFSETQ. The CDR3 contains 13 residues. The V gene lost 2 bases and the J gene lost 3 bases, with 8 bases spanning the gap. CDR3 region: CASSFGPEETQYF. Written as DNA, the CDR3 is TGCGCCAGCAGCTTTGGGCCGGAAGAGACCCAGTACTTC.

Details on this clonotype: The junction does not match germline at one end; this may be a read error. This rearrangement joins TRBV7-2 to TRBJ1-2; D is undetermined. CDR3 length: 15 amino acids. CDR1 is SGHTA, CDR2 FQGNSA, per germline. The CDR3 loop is CASSLALLSNYGDTF. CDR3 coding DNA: TGTGCCAGCAGCTTAGCGCTCCTATCTAACTATGGCGACACCTTC.

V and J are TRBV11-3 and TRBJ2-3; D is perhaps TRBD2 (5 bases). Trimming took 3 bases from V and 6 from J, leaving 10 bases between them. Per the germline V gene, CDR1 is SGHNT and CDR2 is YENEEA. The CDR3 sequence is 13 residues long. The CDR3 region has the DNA TGTGCCAGCAGCTTTAGCGCGGAGGATACGCAGTATTTT. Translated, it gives CASSFSAEDTQYF.

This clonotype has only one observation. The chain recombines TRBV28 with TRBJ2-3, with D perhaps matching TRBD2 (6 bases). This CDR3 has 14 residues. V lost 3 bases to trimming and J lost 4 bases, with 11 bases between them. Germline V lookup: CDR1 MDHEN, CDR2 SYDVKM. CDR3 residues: CASSLAGIADTQYF. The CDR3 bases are TGTGCCAGCAGTTTGGCGGGGATTGCAGATACGCAGTATTTT.